This T cell receptor (beta chain) was profiled in a study of shared clonotypes between healthy human individuals. Whole-study findings and limits: The study's rarefaction showed incomplete sorted-subset sequencing despite large depth. The study drew on few donors, limiting represented genetic and exposure-history diversity.

Donors were healthy HIV-negative adults without recent acute infections or vaccinations. Notes on this clone: Its target is not known.

The V end was cut by 1 base, the J end by 6 bases, with 9 bases between. The germline V gene has CDR1 MNHEY and CDR2 SVGAGI. The CDR3 has 14 residues. Profiled with immunoSEQ multiplex PCR; TCRdb holds only in-frame clones, not every one. The table lists roughly 2 million clones, 85% to 95% of them singletons, with more than 0.1% in the top ten. Sequencing was done on a sample of naive CD4+ T cells sorted from blood. The subset: CD45RA+ positively selected. The rearrangement joins TRBV6-5 to TRBJ2-2; D may be TRBD2 (6 bases). The receptor was derived from a man aged 18-30 years in good health. CDR3: CASSYLTSPGELFF. For the CDR3, the DNA is TGTGCCAGCAGTTACTTGACTAGTCCCGGGGAGCTGTTTTTT.